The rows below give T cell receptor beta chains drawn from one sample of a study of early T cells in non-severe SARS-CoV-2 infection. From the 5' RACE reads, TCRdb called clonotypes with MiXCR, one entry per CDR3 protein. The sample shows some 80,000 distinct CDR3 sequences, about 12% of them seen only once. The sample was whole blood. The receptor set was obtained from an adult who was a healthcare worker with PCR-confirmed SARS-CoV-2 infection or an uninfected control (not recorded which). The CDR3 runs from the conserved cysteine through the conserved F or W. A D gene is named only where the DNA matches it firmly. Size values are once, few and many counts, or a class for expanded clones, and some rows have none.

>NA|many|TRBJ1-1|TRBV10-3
TGTGCCATTTCCCCGGGGCACGATGAAGCTTTCTTT
CAISPGHDEAFF
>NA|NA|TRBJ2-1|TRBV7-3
TGTGCCAGCAGCCTAACAAAGGGGCTAGCAAGTGAGCAGTTCTTC
CASSLTKGLASEQFF
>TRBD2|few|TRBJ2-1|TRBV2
TGTGCCAGCAGATGGTCCGGACTAGCGGGAGACGAGCAGTTCTTC
CASRWSGLAGDEQFF
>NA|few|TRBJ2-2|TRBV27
TGTGCCAGCAGCTCACCCCCCGGGACAAACACCGGGGAGCTGTTTTTT
CASSSPPGTNTGELFF
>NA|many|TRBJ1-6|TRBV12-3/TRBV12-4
TGTGCCAGCAGTTCTGGGGACACTAATAATTCACCCCTCCACTTT
CASSSGDTNNSPLHF
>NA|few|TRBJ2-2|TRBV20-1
TGCAGTGCCCGCAGCCTCGGCGGGGAGCTGTTTTTT
CSARSLGGELFF
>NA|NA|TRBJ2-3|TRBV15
TGTGCCACCAGCAGTCTTCCCGGGGGCTCTAGCACAGATACGCAGTATTTT
CATSSLPGGSSTDTQYF
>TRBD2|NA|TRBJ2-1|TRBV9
TGTGCCAGCAGCCCCCCAGGCGGGCTAGCGGGCCCCAATGAGCAGTTCTTC
CASSPPGGLAGPNEQFF
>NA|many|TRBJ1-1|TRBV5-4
TGTGCCAGCATCGGGTCAAGAAGCACTGAAGCTTTCTTT
CASIGSRSTEAFF
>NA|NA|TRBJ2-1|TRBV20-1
TGCAGTGCTCAACTAGCTGGTAATGAGCAGTTCTTC
CSAQLAGNEQFF
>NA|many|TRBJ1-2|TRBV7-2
TGTGCCAGCAGTCTCCCTTCGGCGGGGAACTATGGCTACACCTTC
CASSLPSAGNYGYTF
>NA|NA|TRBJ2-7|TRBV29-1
TGCAGCGTTGAAGATTTAACCTACGAGCAGTACTTC
CSVEDLTYEQYF
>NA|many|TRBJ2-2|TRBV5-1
TGCGCCAGCCCCGGCCAGCGGAACACCGGGGAGCTGTTTTTT
CASPGQRNTGELFF
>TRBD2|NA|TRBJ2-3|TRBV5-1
TGCGCCAGCAGCTTGGTGCCTAGCGGGAGGCGCACAGATACGCTGTATTTT
CASSLVPSGRRTDTLYF
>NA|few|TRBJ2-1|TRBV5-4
TGTGCCAGCAGCTTAGGGGGGAGCTACAATGAGCAGTTCTTC
CASSLGGSYNEQFF
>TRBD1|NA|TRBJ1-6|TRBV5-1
TGCGCCAGCAGCTCGGGACAGCCAAATTCACCCCTCCACTTT
CASSSGQPNSPLHF
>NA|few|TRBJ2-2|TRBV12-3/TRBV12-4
TGTGCCAGCAGGTTAAACACCGGGGAGCTGTTTTTT
CASRLNTGELFF
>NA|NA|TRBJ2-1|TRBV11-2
TGTGCCAGCAGCCACCATTCTATAGGGGAGCAGTTCTTC
CASSHHSIGEQFF
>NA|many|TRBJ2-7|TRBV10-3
TGTGCCATCAGTGGGACAGAATCCTACGAGCAGTACTTC
CAISGTESYEQYF
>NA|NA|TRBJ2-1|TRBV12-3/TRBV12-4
TGTGCCAGCGGCTCTGAAGGGGTCTCCTACAATGAGCAGTTCTTC
CASGSEGVSYNEQFF
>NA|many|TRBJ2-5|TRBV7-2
TGTGCCAGCAGCGGCGGACCGAAACAAGAGACCCAGTACTTC
CASSGGPKQETQYF
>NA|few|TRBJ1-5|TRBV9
TGTGCCAGCAGTCCCGGGACAAAGAATCAGCCCCAGCATTTT
CASSPGTKNQPQHF
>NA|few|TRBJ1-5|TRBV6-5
TGTGCCAGCAGTTACTCACGGGGACGACAGCCCCAGCATTTT
CASSYSRGRQPQHF
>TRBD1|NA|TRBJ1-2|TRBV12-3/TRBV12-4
TGTGCCAGCAGTTCCCGCGACAGGGCTGGCTACACCTTC
CASSSRDRAGYTF
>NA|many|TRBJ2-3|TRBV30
TGTGCCTGGAGTCAAAGGGAGCGGGATACGCAGTATTTT
CAWSQRERDTQYF
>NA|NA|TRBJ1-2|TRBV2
TGTGCCAGCAGTGAGTCTCACATCCGAATCTATGGCTACACCTTC
CASSESHIRIYGYTF
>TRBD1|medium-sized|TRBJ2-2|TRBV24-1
TGTGCCACCAGCCCAACGACAGGGTCGACAACCGGGGAGCTGTTTTTT
CATSPTTGSTTGELFF
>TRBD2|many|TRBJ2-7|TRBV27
TGTGCCAGCAGTTTATCTGCGGTCGGACTAGCAGCCCCCTACGAGCAGTACTTC
CASSLSAVGLAAPYEQYF
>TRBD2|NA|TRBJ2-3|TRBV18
TGTGCCAGCTCACCGTGGATTAGCGGGAGTTCAGATACGCAGTATTTT
CASSPWISGSSDTQYF
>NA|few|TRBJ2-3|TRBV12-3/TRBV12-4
TGTGCCAGCAGTGCGGGGCCTTTGGGGGATACGCAGTATTTT
CASSAGPLGDTQYF
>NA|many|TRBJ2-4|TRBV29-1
TGCAGCGTTGAAGACACGACAGGACCATTGGGAGCCAAAAACATTCAGTACTTC
CSVEDTTGPLGAKNIQYF
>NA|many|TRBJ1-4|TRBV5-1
TGCGCCAGCAGCTTTTCAACTAATGAAAAACTGTTTTTT
CASSFSTNEKLFF
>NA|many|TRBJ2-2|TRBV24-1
TGTGCCACCAGTGCCCCCCTCAGGGGTTCGAACACCGGGGAGCTGTTTTTT
CATSAPLRGSNTGELFF
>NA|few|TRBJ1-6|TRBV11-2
TGTGCCAGCAGCTTAGATCACCCGAAGGCCCTCCACTTT
CASSLDHPKALHF
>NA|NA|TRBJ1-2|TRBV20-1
TGCAGTGCTAGAGATCATGGAGCAGTTAACTATGGCTACACCTTC
CSARDHGAVNYGYTF
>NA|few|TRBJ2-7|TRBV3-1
TGTGCCAGCAGCCAAATCTACGAGCAGTACTTC
CASSQIYEQYF
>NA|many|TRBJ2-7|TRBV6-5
TGTGCCAGCAGTGAACAGTACGAGGGGTACGAGCAGTACTTC
CASSEQYEGYEQYF
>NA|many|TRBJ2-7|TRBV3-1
TGTGCCAGCGCCGCCGGGGGAGAGCAGTACTTC
CASAAGGEQYF
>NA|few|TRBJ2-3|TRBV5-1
TGCGCCAGTCGGTGGACCCTCACAGATACGCAGTATTTT
CASRWTLTDTQYF
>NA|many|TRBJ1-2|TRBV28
TGTGCCAGCAGTTCAAACAGGGTACGTGGCTACACCTTC
CASSSNRVRGYTF
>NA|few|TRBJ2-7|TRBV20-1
TGCAGTGCAACAGAATCCAGCGACCACGAGCAGTACTTC
CSATESSDHEQYF
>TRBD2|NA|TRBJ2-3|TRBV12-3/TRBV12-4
TGTGCCAGCAGTCCGACTAGCGGGAGGTTCACAGATACGCAGTATTTT
CASSPTSGRFTDTQYF
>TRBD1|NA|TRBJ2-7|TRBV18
TGTGCCAGCTCTCGGACAGGTGCATTTTCCGAGCAGTACTTC
CASSRTGAFSEQYF
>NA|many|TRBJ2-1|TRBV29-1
TGCAGCGTTGATGACAGGTACAATGAGCAGTTCTTC
CSVDDRYNEQFF
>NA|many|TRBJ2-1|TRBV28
TGTGCCAGCAGTTTACAGGGAACCAATGAGCAGTTCTTC
CASSLQGTNEQFF
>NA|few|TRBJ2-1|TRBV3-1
TGTGCCAGCAGCCAAGATCTTGGCGGGTCCTACAATGAGCAGTTCTTC
CASSQDLGGSYNEQFF
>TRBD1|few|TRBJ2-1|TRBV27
TGTGCCAGCGGGGGACAGATCAATGAGCAGTTCTTC
CASGGQINEQFF
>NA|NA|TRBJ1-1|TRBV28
TGTGCCAGCAAAGGGTTGCGGAACACTGAAGCTTTCTTT
CASKGLRNTEAFF
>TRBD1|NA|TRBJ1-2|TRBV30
TGTGCCTGGAGGGGAGGGACAGATAAGTCTGGCTACACCTTC
CAWRGGTDKSGYTF
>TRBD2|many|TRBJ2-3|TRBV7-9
TGTGCCAGCAGCCTCACTGAGGGAGGGCCCTCGTATTTT
CASSLTEGGPSYF
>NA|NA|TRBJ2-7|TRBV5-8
TGTGCCAGCAGCTCCCCCTCCTCCGGGCACGAGCAGTACTTC
CASSSPSSGHEQYF
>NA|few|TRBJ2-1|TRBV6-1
TGTGCCAGCAGTGAACACGTACTGAGGGGCTACAATGAGCAGTTCTTC
CASSEHVLRGYNEQFF
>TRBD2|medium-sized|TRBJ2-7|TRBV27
TGTGCCAGCAGGGGGCCTAGCGGGAGTATTTACGAGCAGTACTTC
CASRGPSGSIYEQYF
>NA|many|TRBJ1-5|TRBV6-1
TGTGCCAGCAGTGAATTGGGGGGTTGGCAGCCCCAGCATTTT
CASSELGGWQPQHF
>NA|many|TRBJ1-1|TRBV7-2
TGTGCCAGCAGTCAAAGGTGGGGGGGCACTGAAGCTTTCTTT
CASSQRWGGTEAFF
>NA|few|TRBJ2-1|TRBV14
TGTGCCAGCCACCCTTGGGGCCAGGATGAGCAGTTCTTC
CASHPWGQDEQFF
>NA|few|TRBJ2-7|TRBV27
TGTGCCAGCAGTTTATTCGGGGGTGGGGGGCTCGAGCAGTACTTC
CASSLFGGGGLEQYF
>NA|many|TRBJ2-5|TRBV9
TGTGCCAGCAGCCCGTGGGACATCTCCGAGGGGGAGACCCAGTACTTC
CASSPWDISEGETQYF
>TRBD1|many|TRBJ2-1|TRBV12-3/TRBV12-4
TGTGCCAGCAGCCCGGGACAGGGCGTTTACAATGAGCAGTTCTTC
CASSPGQGVYNEQFF